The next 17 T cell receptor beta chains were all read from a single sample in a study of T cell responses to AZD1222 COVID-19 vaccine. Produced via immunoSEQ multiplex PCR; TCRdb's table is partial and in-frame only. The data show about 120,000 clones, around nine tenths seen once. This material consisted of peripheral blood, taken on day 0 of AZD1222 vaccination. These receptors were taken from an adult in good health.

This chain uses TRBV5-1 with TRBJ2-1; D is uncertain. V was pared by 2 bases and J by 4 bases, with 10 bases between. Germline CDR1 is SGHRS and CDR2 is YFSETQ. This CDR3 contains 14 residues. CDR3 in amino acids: CASSFVLGYNEQFF. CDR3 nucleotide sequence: TGCGCCAGCAGCTTCGTTCTGGGTTACAATGAGCAGTTCTTC. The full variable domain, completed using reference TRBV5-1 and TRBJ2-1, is KAGVTQTPRYLIKTRGQQVTLSCSPISGHRSVSWYQQTPGQGLQFLFEYFSETQRNKGNFPGRFSGRQFSNSRSEMNVSTLELGDSALYLCASSFVLGYNEQFFGPGTRLTVL.

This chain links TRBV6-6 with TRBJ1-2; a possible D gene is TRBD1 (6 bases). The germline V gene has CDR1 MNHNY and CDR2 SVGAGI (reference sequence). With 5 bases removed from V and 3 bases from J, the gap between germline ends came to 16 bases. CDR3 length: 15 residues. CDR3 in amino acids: CASSLGTKGDYGYTF. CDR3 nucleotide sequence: TGTGCCAGCAGTCTCGGGACAAAGGGGGACTATGGCTACACCTTC.

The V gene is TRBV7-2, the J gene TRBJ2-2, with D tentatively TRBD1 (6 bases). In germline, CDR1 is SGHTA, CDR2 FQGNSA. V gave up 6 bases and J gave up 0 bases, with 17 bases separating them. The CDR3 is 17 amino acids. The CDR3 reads CASRAPRTDTNTGELFF. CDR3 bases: TGTGCCAGCAGAGCACCTCGGACAGATACGAACACCGGGGAGCTGTTTTTT. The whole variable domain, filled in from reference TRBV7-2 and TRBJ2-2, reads GAGVSQSPSNKVTEKGKDVELRCDPISGHTALYWYRQSLGQGLEFLIYFQGNSAPDKSGLPSDRFSAERTGGSVSTLTIQRTQQEDSAVYLCASRAPRTDTNTGELFFGEGSRLTVL.

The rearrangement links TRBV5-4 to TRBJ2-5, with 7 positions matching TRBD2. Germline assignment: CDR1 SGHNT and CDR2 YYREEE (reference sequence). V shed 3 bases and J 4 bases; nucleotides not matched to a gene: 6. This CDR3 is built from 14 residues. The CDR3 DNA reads TGTGCCAGCAGCTCAAGTCCTAGCGGAGAGACCCAGTACTTC. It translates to CASSSSPSGETQYF.

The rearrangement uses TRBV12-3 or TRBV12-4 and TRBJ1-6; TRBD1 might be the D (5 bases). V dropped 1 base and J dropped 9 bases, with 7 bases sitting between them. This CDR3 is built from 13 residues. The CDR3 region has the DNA TGTGCCAGCAGTTTAGGACAGCTTTCACCCCTCCACTTT. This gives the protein CASSLGQLSPLHF.

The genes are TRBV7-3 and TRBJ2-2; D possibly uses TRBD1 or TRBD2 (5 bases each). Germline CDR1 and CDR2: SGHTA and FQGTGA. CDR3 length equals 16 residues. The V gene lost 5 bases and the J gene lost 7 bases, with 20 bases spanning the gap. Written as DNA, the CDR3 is TGTGCCAGCAGCCCGGCCGGGGCAGTAGATGGCGGGGAGCTGTTTTTT. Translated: CASSPAGAVDGGELFF.

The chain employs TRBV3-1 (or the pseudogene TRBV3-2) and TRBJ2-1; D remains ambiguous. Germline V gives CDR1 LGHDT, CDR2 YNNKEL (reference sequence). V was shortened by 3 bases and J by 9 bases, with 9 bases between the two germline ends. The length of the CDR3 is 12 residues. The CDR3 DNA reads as TGTGCCAGCAGCCATTCCCTCCGTGAGCAGTTCTTC. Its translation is CASSHSLREQFF.

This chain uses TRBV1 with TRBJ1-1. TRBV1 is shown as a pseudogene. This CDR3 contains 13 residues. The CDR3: CTSSQKQDTEAFF. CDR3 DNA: TGCACCAGCAGCCAAAAGCAAGACACTGAAGCTTTCTTT.

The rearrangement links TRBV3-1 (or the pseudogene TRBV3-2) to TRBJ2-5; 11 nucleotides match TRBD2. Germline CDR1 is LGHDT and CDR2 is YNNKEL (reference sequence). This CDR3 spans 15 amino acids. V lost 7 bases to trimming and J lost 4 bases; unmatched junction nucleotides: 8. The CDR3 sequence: CASIFSGGAGETQYF. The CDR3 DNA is TGTGCCAGCATCTTTAGCGGGGGGGCAGGAGAGACCCAGTACTTC.

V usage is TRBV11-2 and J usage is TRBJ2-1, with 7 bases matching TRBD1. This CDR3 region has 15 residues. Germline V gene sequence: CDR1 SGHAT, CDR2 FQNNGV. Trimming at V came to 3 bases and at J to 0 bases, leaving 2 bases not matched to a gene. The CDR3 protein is CASSLGQSSYNEQFF. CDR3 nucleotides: TGTGCCAGCAGCTTGGGACAGAGCTCCTACAATGAGCAGTTCTTC.

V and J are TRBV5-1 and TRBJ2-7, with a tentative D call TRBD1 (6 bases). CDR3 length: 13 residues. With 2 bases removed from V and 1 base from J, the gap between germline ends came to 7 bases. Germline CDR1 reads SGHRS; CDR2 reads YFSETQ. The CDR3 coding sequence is TGCGCCAGCAGCTTCAGGGGTTCCTACGAGCAGTACTTC. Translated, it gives CASSFRGSYEQYF. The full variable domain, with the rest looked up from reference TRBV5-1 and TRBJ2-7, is KAGVTQTPRYLIKTRGQQVTLSCSPISGHRSVSWYQQTPGQGLQFLFEYFSETQRNKGNFPGRFSGRQFSNSRSEMNVSTLELGDSALYLCASSFRGSYEQYFGPGTRLTVT.

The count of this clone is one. This CDR3 reads CASSAGNQPQHF. The DNA for the CDR3 is TGTGCCAGCAGCGCAGGAAATCAGCCCCAGCATTTT. The V and J genes are TRBV9 and TRBJ1-5; unclear D gene. The V end lost 3 bases, the J end lost 4 bases, and 5 bases lay between the germline ends. In germline, CDR1 is SGDLS, CDR2 YYNGEE. This CDR3 contains 12 residues.

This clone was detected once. CDR3 DNA sequence: TGTGCCAGCAGGGGACAGGGGGGCACTGAAAAACTGTTTTTT. Translated: CASRGQGGTEKLFF. V usage is TRBV6-5 and J usage is TRBJ1-4; the match to TRBD1 covers 11 bases. This CDR3 comprises 14 residues. Germline V gene lookup returns CDR1 MNHEY and CDR2 SVGAGI. Losses at the gene ends were 6 bases for V and 7 bases for J; bases not matched to a gene: 4.

The CDR3 coding sequence is TGTGCCAGCAGCTTAGATATGCGGTCAGGCTACACCTTC. Its translation is CASSLDMRSGYTF. The chain recombines TRBV11-2 with TRBJ1-2; unclear D gene. V was cut by 0 bases and J by 8 bases, with 10 bases left in between. Germline V gives CDR1 SGHAT, CDR2 FQNNGV. CDR3 length: 13 amino acids. Full variable domain (missing parts from reference TRBV11-2 and TRBJ1-2): EAGVAQSPRYKIIEKRQSVAFWCNPISGHATLYWYQQILGQGPKLLIQFQNNGVVDDSQLPKDRFSAERLKGVDSTLKIQPAKLEDSAVYLCASSLDMRSGYTFGSGTRLTVV.

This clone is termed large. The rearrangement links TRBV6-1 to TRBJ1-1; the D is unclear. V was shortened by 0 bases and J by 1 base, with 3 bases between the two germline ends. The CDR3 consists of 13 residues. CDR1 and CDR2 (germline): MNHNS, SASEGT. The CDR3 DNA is TGTGCCAGCAGTGAAGCAGAGAACACTGAAGCTTTCTTT. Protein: CASSEAENTEAFF.

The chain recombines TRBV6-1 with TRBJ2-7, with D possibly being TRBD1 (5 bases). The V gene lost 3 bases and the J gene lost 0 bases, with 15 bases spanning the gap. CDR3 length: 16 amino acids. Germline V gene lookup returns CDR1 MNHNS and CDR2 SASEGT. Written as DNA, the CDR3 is TGTGCCAGCAGTGATCGGGTCAGGGCCATCTCCTACGAGCAGTACTTC. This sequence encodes CASSDRVRAISYEQYF.

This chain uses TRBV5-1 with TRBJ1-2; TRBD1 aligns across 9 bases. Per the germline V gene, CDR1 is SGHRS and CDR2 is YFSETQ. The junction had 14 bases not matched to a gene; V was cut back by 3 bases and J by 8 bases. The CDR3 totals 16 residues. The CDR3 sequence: CASSSGQGRGAGGYTF. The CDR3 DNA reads TGCGCCAGCAGCTCCGGACAGGGGCGCGGTGCTGGGGGCTACACCTTC.